This T cell receptor beta chain emerged from a study of tumor-infiltrating lymphocytes in primary liver carcinoma. As for this clonotype: Antigen specificity is unknown. One junction end does not reproduce the germline sequence, and a read error may be involved.

Co-extraction of both nucleic acids (RNA and DNA) used roughly 19-33 mg of unsorted bulk tissue. Chronic HBV infection, untreated so far, was present in the patients. cDNA specific to TCR beta was made from around 450 ng of total RNA, with a constant-region primer employed for priming. Construction of TCR beta libraries relied on three successive nested multiplex PCR rounds employing slightly modified ARM-PCR. Primers for the first two PCR rounds were TRBV1-TRBV30 forward primers and a C-beta reverse primer (approximately 10 cycles per round). Using its own MiXCR run on the multiplex PCR reads, TCRdb lists one record per CDR3 protein. Here the sample spans tens of thousands of distinct CDR3 sequences, less than 75% being singletons. Whole-study results and caveats: Overlap between tumor regions exceeded overlap of tumor with adjacent tissue or blood.

The CDR3 contains 13 residues. From germline, CDR1 is ENHRY and CDR2 SYGVKD. Sample: liver tumor tissue from sampling region 2. The subset was: tumor region T2, inferior pole. V is TRBV10-3 and J is TRBJ2-7; the D gene is possibly TRBD2 (6 bases). The TCR comes from a man between 35 and 55 years old with primary liver carcinoma and hepatitis B virus infection. The CDR3 bases are TGTGCCACCAGTGGGCCGGGGAGGCACGAGCAGTACTTT. It yields the protein CATSGPGRHEQYF.